The clone carrying this T cell receptor (beta chain) turned up a few times. Its specificity is not known. The cDNA was produced through 5'RACE with 10-nucleotide random UMIs. TCRdb re-called the 5' RACE reads with MiXCR, one entry per CDR3 protein. The repertoire has some 71,000 distinct CDR3 sequences, about 9.4% of them found once; the top ten carry approximately 9.7%. Time point defined: longitudinal time-point 1 (baseline). The unsorted libraries were produced from 2 million PBMCs held at -80 C. The data derive from a study of neurological immune-mediated disorders. This CDR3 spans 17 amino acids. Germline-derived CDR1 and CDR2 are GTSNPN and SVGIG (reference sequence). Trimming removed 0 bases from V and 0 bases from J; junction bases left unmatched: 11. Notes on the study in general: HTLV-1-associated myelopathy displayed the greatest TCR clonal expansion, and multiple sclerosis exhibited the smallest, lower than that of healthy controls.

This TCR derives from a man between 25 and 39 years old in good health. The chain uses TRBV30 and TRBJ2-7; 7 bases line up with TRBD2. Sequenced: PBMCs. CDR3: CAWSVLASGLSSYEQYF. DNA of the CDR3: TGTGCCTGGAGTGTACTGGCTAGCGGTTTGAGCTCCTACGAGCAGTACTTC. Full variable domain (remainder filled in from reference TRBV30 and TRBJ2-7): SQTIHQWPATLVQPVGSPLSLECTVEGTSNPNLYWYRQAAGRGLQLLFYSVGIGQISSEVPQNLSASRPQDRQFILSSKKLLLSDSGFYLCAWSVLASGLSSYEQYFGPGTRLTVT.